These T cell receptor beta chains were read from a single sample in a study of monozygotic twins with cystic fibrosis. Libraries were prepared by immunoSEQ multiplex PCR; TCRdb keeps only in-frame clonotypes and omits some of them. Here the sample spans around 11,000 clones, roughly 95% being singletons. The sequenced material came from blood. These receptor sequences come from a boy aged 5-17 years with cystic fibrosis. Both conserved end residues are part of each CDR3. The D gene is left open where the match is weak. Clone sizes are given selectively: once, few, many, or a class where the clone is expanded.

cdr3_nt: TGTGCCAGCAGTGGGACGACTAGCGGGGGATTAGGGGAGCAGTTCTTC; cdr3_aa: CASSGTTSGGLGEQFF; clone_size: .; d_call: TRBD2; j_call: TRBJ2-1; v_call: TRBV6-4
cdr3_nt: TGTGCCACCAGCAGATCTCAATTGGGCAATCAGCCCCAGCATTTT; cdr3_aa: CATSRSQLGNQPQHF; clone_size: .; d_call: .; j_call: TRBJ1-5; v_call: TRBV15
cdr3_nt: TGTGCCAGCAGTTTAGTCGGCTACGAGCAGTACTTC; cdr3_aa: CASSLVGYEQYF; clone_size: .; d_call: .; j_call: TRBJ2-7; v_call: TRBV28
cdr3_nt: TGCGCCAGCAGTCATAAGCCACACACCTTC; cdr3_aa: CASSHKPHTF; clone_size: once; d_call: .; j_call: TRBJ1-2; v_call: TRBV23-1
cdr3_nt: TGTGCCAGCAGCTTAGCGTTGTCTCGATACTATGGCTACACCTTC; cdr3_aa: CASSLALSRYYGYTF; clone_size: .; d_call: .; j_call: TRBJ1-2; v_call: TRBV7-2
cdr3_nt: TGTGCCAGCAGCGGACCCTACGAGCAGTACTTC; cdr3_aa: CASSGPYEQYF; clone_size: once; d_call: .; j_call: TRBJ2-7; v_call: TRBV21-1
cdr3_nt: TGCAGCGTTCTTAGCGGGAGTACCTCCTACAATGAGCAGTTCTTC; cdr3_aa: CSVLSGSTSYNEQFF; clone_size: .; d_call: TRBD2; j_call: TRBJ2-1; v_call: TRBV29-1
cdr3_nt: TGTGCCAGCAGTGAAGTTCCGGTAACGGCCCACGAGCAGTACTTC; cdr3_aa: CASSEVPVTAHEQYF; clone_size: .; d_call: .; j_call: TRBJ2-7; v_call: TRBV6-1
cdr3_nt: TGTGCCAGCACCTGGAAAGCTGGTAGTTCACCCCTCCACTTT; cdr3_aa: CASTWKAGSSPLHF; clone_size: once; d_call: .; j_call: TRBJ1-6; v_call: TRBV5-4
cdr3_nt: TGTGCCAGCACCCTTTGGACAGGCAACACTGAAGCTTTCTTT; cdr3_aa: CASTLWTGNTEAFF; clone_size: .; d_call: TRBD1; j_call: TRBJ1-1; v_call: TRBV6-5
cdr3_nt: TGTGCCAGCACCCCCTTCGCTGCCGGGGGGGGTCACAATGAGCAGTTCTTC; cdr3_aa: CASTPFAAGGGHNEQFF; clone_size: .; d_call: TRBD2; j_call: TRBJ2-1; v_call: TRBV28
cdr3_nt: TGTGCCAGCAGACCTAGCTTCGACACCGGGGAGCTGTTTTTT; cdr3_aa: CASRPSFDTGELFF; clone_size: once; d_call: .; j_call: TRBJ2-2; v_call: TRBV28
cdr3_nt: TGTGCCAGCTCACCTCTAGCGACAACCGGGGTTAACACCGGGGAGCTGTTTTTT; cdr3_aa: CASSPLATTGVNTGELFF; clone_size: once; d_call: .; j_call: TRBJ2-2; v_call: TRBV18
cdr3_nt: TGTGCCTGGAGTGGATACAGGGAAAACTATGGCTACACCTTC; cdr3_aa: CAWSGYRENYGYTF; clone_size: .; d_call: .; j_call: TRBJ1-2; v_call: TRBV30
cdr3_nt: TGCGCCAGCACGGGCCTCAACACCATATATTTT; cdr3_aa: CASTGLNTIYF; clone_size: .; d_call: .; j_call: TRBJ1-3; v_call: TRBV10-1
cdr3_nt: TGTGCCAGCAGCTTAGGTCGGGGGGGCAACCCCCGAGGCACCGGGGAGCTGTTTTTT; cdr3_aa: CASSLGRGGNPRGTGELFF; clone_size: .; d_call: TRBD2; j_call: TRBJ2-2; v_call: TRBV7-2
cdr3_nt: TGTGCCAGCAGCTTTTTTTCTCTTATGGGGAAGGTAGAAGCTTTCTTT; cdr3_aa: CASSFFSLMGKVEAFF; clone_size: .; d_call: .; j_call: TRBJ1-1; v_call: TRBV7-8
cdr3_nt: TGTGCCAGCAGCTTAGAAGCCAGGGGTTTAAACACTGAAGCTTTCTTT; cdr3_aa: CASSLEARGLNTEAFF; clone_size: once; d_call: .; j_call: TRBJ1-1; v_call: TRBV7-8
cdr3_nt: TGTGCCAGCAGTGACGACGGCCTCGCCTACAATGAGCAGTTCTTC; cdr3_aa: CASSDDGLAYNEQFF; clone_size: .; d_call: .; j_call: TRBJ2-1; v_call: TRBV6-4
cdr3_nt: TGTGCCAGCAGCTTGGCGACCTCCATGAACACTGAAGCTTTCTTT; cdr3_aa: CASSLATSMNTEAFF; clone_size: .; d_call: .; j_call: TRBJ1-1; v_call: TRBV11-2
cdr3_nt: TGTGCCAGCAAGAACTCCGGGACGGGGGCGTACGAGCAGTACTTC; cdr3_aa: CASKNSGTGAYEQYF; clone_size: few; d_call: .; j_call: TRBJ2-7; v_call: TRBV27
cdr3_nt: TGTGCCAGCAGCCTAGTTGGGGGGATGACTGAAGCTTTCTTT; cdr3_aa: CASSLVGGMTEAFF; clone_size: .; d_call: .; j_call: TRBJ1-1; v_call: TRBV13
cdr3_nt: TGTGCCATCAGTGTCAGGACAGGGGAACCCTACGAGCAGTACTTC; cdr3_aa: CAISVRTGEPYEQYF; clone_size: .; d_call: TRBD1; j_call: TRBJ2-7; v_call: TRBV10-3
cdr3_nt: TGTGCCAGCAGCCCTAGGGACCGCTTCTCTGGAAACACCATATATTTT; cdr3_aa: CASSPRDRFSGNTIYF; clone_size: .; d_call: .; j_call: TRBJ1-3; v_call: TRBV9
cdr3_nt: TGTGCCAGTAGACCCGGAGTAGCGGGACTCGAGCAGTACTTC; cdr3_aa: CASRPGVAGLEQYF; clone_size: .; d_call: TRBD2; j_call: TRBJ2-7; v_call: TRBV19
cdr3_nt: TGTGCCAGCAGGGGACCGGGACACATCCCTGTGAGCTCTGGAAACACCATATATTTT; cdr3_aa: CASRGPGHIPVSSGNTIYF; clone_size: once; d_call: .; j_call: TRBJ1-3; v_call: TRBV2
cdr3_nt: TGTGCCTGGGGTTCTCGGGACAGGGTATCGGTTAGAGAAAAACTGTTTTTT; cdr3_aa: CAWGSRDRVSVREKLFF; clone_size: .; d_call: TRBD1; j_call: TRBJ1-4; v_call: TRBV30
cdr3_nt: TGCGCCAGCAGTCATCAGCCCCAGCATTTT; cdr3_aa: CASSHQPQHF; clone_size: .; d_call: .; j_call: TRBJ1-5; v_call: TRBV23-1
cdr3_nt: TGTGCCAGCAGTGAACATTCCCCGGCTTTCTTT; cdr3_aa: CASSEHSPAFF; clone_size: .; d_call: .; j_call: TRBJ1-1; v_call: TRBV6-1
cdr3_nt: TGTGCCAGTAGTCGAACTAGCCCCGACTACGAGCAGTACTTC; cdr3_aa: CASSRTSPDYEQYF; clone_size: once; d_call: .; j_call: TRBJ2-7; v_call: TRBV19
cdr3_nt: TGCGCCAGCAGCTCGAGGGGGAACACTGAAGCTTTCTTT; cdr3_aa: CASSSRGNTEAFF; clone_size: .; d_call: .; j_call: TRBJ1-1; v_call: TRBV5-1
cdr3_nt: TGTGCCAGCAGCTTAGACCTGTCGGGGGACAATGAGCAGTTCTTC; cdr3_aa: CASSLDLSGDNEQFF; clone_size: .; d_call: .; j_call: TRBJ2-1; v_call: TRBV11-2